This is a list of T cell receptor beta chains from one sample in a study of T cell responses to AZD1222 COVID-19 vaccine. The assay was immunoSEQ multiplex PCR, and TCRdb's table has in-frame clones only and misses some. The table includes fewer than 200,000 clones, just over 90% detected once. The sample was peripheral blood, taken 28 days after the second dose of the MenACWY control vaccine. Receptor source: an adult who received the MenACWY meningococcal vaccine as a control. The CDR3 runs from the conserved cysteine through the conserved F or W. The D gene is left open where the match is weak. For some rows the clone size is stated as once, few or many, or as a class when expanded; others skip it.

clone_size: .
d_call: TRBD1
j_call: TRBJ1-2
v_call: TRBV28
cdr3_aa: CASSLPSFAGGRGYTF
cdr3_nt: TGTGCCAGCAGTTTACCCTCCTTTGCAGGGGGTCGTGGCTACACCTTC

clone_size: .
d_call: TRBD2
j_call: TRBJ2-7
v_call: TRBV11-3
cdr3_aa: CASSPGGSGRAVREQYF
cdr3_nt: TGTGCCAGCAGCCCCGGGGGTAGCGGGAGGGCCGTACGCGAGCAGTACTTC

clone_size: .
d_call: TRBD2
j_call: TRBJ2-4
v_call: TRBV11-3
cdr3_aa: CASSLSRLAGEKAKNIQYF
cdr3_nt: TGTGCCAGCAGCTTAAGTAGACTAGCGGGAGAAAAGGCCAAAAACATTCAGTACTTC

clone_size: .
d_call: TRBD1
j_call: TRBJ1-5
v_call: TRBV24-1
cdr3_aa: CATSGTGDSNQPQHF
cdr3_nt: TGTGCCACCAGCGGGACAGGGGATAGCAATCAGCCCCAGCATTTT

clone_size: .
d_call: .
j_call: TRBJ2-1
v_call: TRBV28
cdr3_aa: CASSLLQDNEQFF
cdr3_nt: TGTGCCAGCAGTTTATTACAAGACAATGAGCAGTTCTTC

clone_size: .
d_call: TRBD1
j_call: TRBJ2-3
v_call: TRBV30
cdr3_aa: CAWSGGTGSTDTQYF
cdr3_nt: TGTGCCTGGAGTGGGGGGACAGGAAGCACAGATACGCAGTATTTT

clone_size: .
d_call: .
j_call: TRBJ2-3
v_call: TRBV5-1
cdr3_aa: CASSLSGRLSTDTQYF
cdr3_nt: TGCGCCAGCAGCTTGTCTGGGAGACTTAGCACAGATACGCAGTATTTT

clone_size: .
d_call: TRBD1
j_call: TRBJ1-5
v_call: TRBV19
cdr3_aa: CASSILDYGRDRGQPQHF
cdr3_nt: TGTGCCAGTAGTATACTAGATTACGGACGGGACAGGGGACAGCCCCAGCATTTT

clone_size: .
d_call: TRBD1
j_call: TRBJ2-3
v_call: TRBV7-8
cdr3_aa: CASSLRDRTSTDTQYF
cdr3_nt: TGTGCCAGCAGCTTAAGGGACAGGACTAGCACAGATACGCAGTATTTT

clone_size: .
d_call: .
j_call: TRBJ2-6
v_call: TRBV30
cdr3_aa: CACDDSGANVLTF
cdr3_nt: TGTGCCTGCGACGACTCTGGGGCCAACGTCCTGACTTTC

clone_size: .
d_call: .
j_call: TRBJ1-3
v_call: TRBV28
cdr3_aa: CASSLTVGGWGNTIYF
cdr3_nt: TGTGCCAGCAGTTTAACCGTCGGGGGTTGGGGAAACACCATATATTTT

clone_size: few
d_call: .
j_call: TRBJ2-5
v_call: TRBV19
cdr3_aa: CASSNQETQYF
cdr3_nt: TGTGCCAGTAGCAACCAAGAGACCCAGTACTTC

clone_size: .
d_call: .
j_call: TRBJ2-1
v_call: TRBV5-6
cdr3_aa: CASSLAFVAGGAWFF
cdr3_nt: .

clone_size: .
d_call: .
j_call: TRBJ1-1
v_call: TRBV19
cdr3_aa: CASESLNTEAFF
cdr3_nt: TGTGCCAGCGAATCTCTGAACACTGAAGCTTTCTTT

clone_size: .
d_call: .
j_call: TRBJ2-7
v_call: TRBV28
cdr3_aa: CASSLSFYEQYF
cdr3_nt: TGTGCCAGCAGTTTGTCCTTCTACGAGCAGTACTTC

clone_size: .
d_call: .
j_call: TRBJ2-7
v_call: TRBV7-9
cdr3_aa: CASSLAGRGYEQYF
cdr3_nt: TGTGCCAGCAGCTTAGCTGGCAGGGGTTACGAGCAGTACTTC

clone_size: .
d_call: .
j_call: TRBJ2-7
v_call: TRBV6-5
cdr3_aa: CASSSTQGYEQYF
cdr3_nt: TGTGCCAGCAGTTCCACACAGGGATACGAGCAGTACTTC

clone_size: .
d_call: TRBD1
j_call: TRBJ1-2
v_call: TRBV11-3
cdr3_aa: CASSLQGNYGYTF
cdr3_nt: TGTGCCAGCAGCCTACAGGGGAACTATGGCTACACCTTC